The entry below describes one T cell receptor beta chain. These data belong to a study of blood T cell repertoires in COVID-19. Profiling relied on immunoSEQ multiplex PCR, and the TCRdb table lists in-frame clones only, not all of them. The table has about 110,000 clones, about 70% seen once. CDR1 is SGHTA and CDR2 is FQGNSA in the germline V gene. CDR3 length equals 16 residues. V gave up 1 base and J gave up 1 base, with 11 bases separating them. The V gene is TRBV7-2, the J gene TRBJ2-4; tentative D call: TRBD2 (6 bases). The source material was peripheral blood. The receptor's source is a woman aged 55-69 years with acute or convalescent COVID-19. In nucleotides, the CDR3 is TGTGCCAGCAGCTTAGAGGCGGGGAGGGCCAAAAACATTCAGTACTTC. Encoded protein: CASSLEAGRAKNIQYF. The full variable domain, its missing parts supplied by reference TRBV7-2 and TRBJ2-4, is GAGVSQSPSNKVTEKGKDVELRCDPISGHTALYWYRQSLGQGLEFLIYFQGNSAPDKSGLPSDRFSAERTGGSVSTLTIQRTQQEDSAVYLCASSLEAGRAKNIQYFGAGTRLSVL.